These 20 T cell receptor beta chains came from one sample sequenced in a study of T-cell reconstitution after alpha-beta-depleted transplantation in children. Unique molecular identifiers were incorporated when the TCRbeta library was constructed. TCRdb ran MiXCR on the PCR reads and lists one entry per CDR3 protein. The repertoire consists of about 900,000 distinct CDR3 sequences, with around 30% occurring once and the leading ten covering roughly 28%. This specimen consisted of PBMCs, mostly from graft donor cells, obtained 360 days after TCRalphabeta/CD19-depleted stem cell transplant. The receptors shown here come from a boy younger than two who had a stem cell transplant for SCID, so the T cells may come from the graft donor.

V usage is TRBV12-3 or TRBV12-4 and J usage is TRBJ1-1, with 7 nucleotides matching TRBD1. CDR3 size: 15 residues. The trim removed 6 bases at V and 0 bases at J, leaving 7 bases unmatched. DNA of the CDR3: TGTGCCAGCAGAACCGGGACAGACTTGAACACTGAAGCTTTCTTT. This encodes CASRTGTDLNTEAFF.

Worth noting for this clonotype: Germline and junction disagree at one end, which may indicate a read error. The genes are TRBV20-1 and TRBJ2-4, with D possibly matching TRBD1 (6 bases). Germline V CDR1 and CDR2: DFQATT, SNEGSKA (reference sequence). The CDR3 is 13 residues long. The CDR3 DNA sequence: TGCAGTGCTAGACCTGAACCGGACAGTCCTAAGCACTTC. This encodes CSARPEPDSPKHF.

This clonotype appeared once. The chain uses TRBV11-1 and TRBJ2-5; 7 bases are a match to TRBD1. CDR1 SGHAT and CDR2 FQDESV come from the germline V gene (reference sequence). This CDR3 is 17 amino acids long. V lost 0 bases to trimming and J lost 1 base; unmatched junction nucleotides: 8. CDR3 protein: CASSLASSDRIQETQYF. The CDR3 bases are TGTGCCAGCAGCTTAGCTTCTTCGGACAGGATCCAAGAGACCCAGTACTTC.

This clonotype was counted at least ten times. The chain recombines TRBV10-3 with TRBJ2-7, with TRBD1 matching 10 bases. V lost 1 base, J lost 4 bases, and 1 base stayed unmatched. Germline values: CDR1 ENHRY, CDR2 SYGVKD. The CDR3 is 14 residues long. The CDR3 sequence: CAISEWDRGYEQYF. The DNA of the CDR3 is TGTGCCATCAGTGAGTGGGACAGGGGTTACGAGCAGTACTTC.

This clonotype was observed a few times. V usage is TRBV20-1 and J usage is TRBJ2-7, with TRBD1 identical over 9 bases. The CDR3 has 15 residues. The trim removed 0 bases at V and 6 bases at J, leaving 9 bases unmatched. Germline V gene sequence: CDR1 DFQATT, CDR2 SNEGSKA (reference sequence). The CDR3 region is CSARDRGTGYPEQYF. The CDR3 DNA sequence: TGCAGTGCTAGAGATCGAGGGACAGGGTACCCCGAGCAGTACTTC.

This chain connects TRBV6-5 to TRBJ1-5; D is ambiguous. The CDR3 has 14 residues. The germline gives CDR1 MNHEY, CDR2 SVGAGI. V shed 0 bases and J shed 7 bases, with 10 bases lying between them. The CDR3 reads CASSYSHEDQPQHF. For the CDR3, the DNA is TGTGCCAGCAGTTACTCCCACGAGGACCAGCCCCAGCATTTT.

This clonotype was observed a handful of times. The V gene is TRBV5-1, the J gene TRBJ2-1; TRBD1 matches at 10 bases. There are 16 residues in the CDR3. Per the germline V gene, CDR1 is SGHRS and CDR2 is YFSETQ. The trim removed 1 base at V and 7 bases at J, leaving 8 bases unmatched. The CDR3 DNA is TGCGCCAGCAGCTTGTTTTCGACAGGGGGCAAGAATGAGCAGTTCTTC. Translating it yields CASSLFSTGGKNEQFF. Combining the CDR3 with reference TRBV5-1 and TRBJ2-1 gives the whole variable domain KAGVTQTPRYLIKTRGQQVTLSCSPISGHRSVSWYQQTPGQGLQFLFEYFSETQRNKGNFPGRFSGRQFSNSRSEMNVSTLELGDSALYLCASSLFSTGGKNEQFFGPGTRLTVL.

The chain has TRBV7-9 and TRBJ1-1, with D uncertain. The CDR3 sequence is 16 residues long. Trimming took 4 bases from V and 4 from J, leaving 19 bases between them. Germline V CDR1 and CDR2: SEHNR, FQNEAQ (reference sequence). In DNA form, the CDR3 reads TGTGCCAGCAGCTCGCGGTCCAGTGGGAAGGGCACTGAAGCTTTCTTT. Its translation is CASSSRSSGKGTEAFF.

The rearrangement joins TRBV9 to TRBJ1-2, with 7 positions matching TRBD1. CDR1 is SGDLS and CDR2 is YYNGEE in the germline V gene. The CDR3 runs 15 residues. V was clipped by 5 bases and J by 2 bases; unmatched bases: 9. The CDR3 protein is CASSPLRQGNYGYTF. The CDR3 DNA follows: TGTGCCAGCAGTCCCCTCCGACAGGGAAACTATGGCTACACCTTC.

The rearrangement joins TRBV5-1 to TRBJ2-3; D tentatively fits TRBD1 or TRBD2 (5 bases each). CDR3 length: 15 residues. V was cut by 4 bases and J by 1 base, with 13 bases left in between. The germline V gene has CDR1 SGHRS and CDR2 YFSETQ. CDR3 protein: CASSPPQGRTDTQYF. CDR3 DNA: TGCGCCAGCAGCCCGCCCCAGGGACGCACAGATACGCAGTATTTT.

This clonotype was seen a few times. J is TRBJ2-1 and V is TRBV29-1; 12 nucleotides align to TRBD1. The length of the CDR3 is 14 residues. CDR1 and CDR2 (germline): SQVTM, ANQGSEA. The V segment lost 6 bases and the J segment 5 bases; nucleotides outside the gene matches: 5. The CDR3 DNA reads as TGCAGCGTGGGACAGGGGGCGCTTGACAATGAGCAGTTCTTC. Residues: CSVGQGALDNEQFF.

Only a few counts were recorded for this clonotype. The CDR3 reads CSARGTGMGASEQYF. In nucleotides, the CDR3 is TGCAGTGCTAGGGGTACAGGGATGGGGGCCTCCGAGCAGTACTTC. The gene calls are TRBV20-1 and TRBJ2-7; a possible D gene is TRBD1 (6 bases). CDR1 is DFQATT and CDR2 is SNEGSKA in the germline V gene (reference sequence). The CDR3 extends over 15 amino acids. V was cut by 3 bases and J by 6 bases, with 21 bases left in between.

The chain is built from TRBV7-8 and TRBJ2-3, with 7 bases fitting TRBD2. The CDR3 runs 15 residues. Germline V gene lookup returns CDR1 SGHVS and CDR2 FQNEAQ. The V gene end was trimmed by 5 bases and the J gene end by 4 bases; junction bases not matched to a gene: 9. The CDR3 coding sequence is TGTGCCAGCAGCCTGATGACTAGCATCGCAGATACGCAGTATTTT. Amino acid sequence: CASSLMTSIADTQYF.

The chain carries TRBV10-3 and TRBJ2-1; D is possibly TRBD1 (6 bases). Trimming pared 6 bases from V and 6 bases from J, leaving 12 bases between. CDR1 and CDR2 (germline): ENHRY, SYGVKD. The CDR3 is made up of 13 amino acids. The CDR3 DNA reads TGTGCCATCAGACCCGGACAGCCCAATGAGCAGTTCTTC. It is translated as CAIRPGQPNEQFF.

The chain couples TRBV4-1 to TRBJ2-3, with D uncertain. The CDR3 is made up of 18 amino acids. Germline V lookup: CDR1 MGHRA, CDR2 YSYEKL. V dropped 3 bases and J dropped 2 bases, with 21 bases sitting between them. The CDR3 sequence: CASSHSKGLADYTDTQYF. CDR3 coding DNA: TGCGCCAGCAGCCACTCAAAGGGTCTTGCTGATTACACAGATACGCAGTATTTT.

With respect to this clonotype: This is likely a read error, given that the CDR3 carries no conserved phenylalanine or tryptophan at its end. The CDR3 DNA sequence: TGCGCCAGCAGCACCACCACTACAGGGTTCAATGAGCAGTTCATC. Protein: CASSTTTTGFNEQFI. The chain carries TRBV5-1 and TRBJ2-1; tentative D call: TRBD1 (6 bases). This CDR3 comprises 15 residues. V gave up 4 bases and J gave up 6 bases, with 17 bases separating them. Germline assignment: CDR1 SGHRS and CDR2 YFSETQ.

The chain has TRBV15 and TRBJ2-5; 8 bases are shared with TRBD1. J gave up 4 bases and V 0 bases, and 4 bases lay outside the gene matches. The CDR3 is 15 amino acids. Germline V CDR1 and CDR2: LNHNV, YYDKDF (reference sequence). The CDR3, as DNA: TGTGCCACCAGCAGAGATAGCGGACAGGGAGAGACCCAGTACTTC. It encodes CATSRDSGQGETQYF.

The chain links TRBV15 to TRBJ2-7; 8 bases are shared with TRBD1. The CDR3 runs to 15 residues. Losses at the gene ends were 1 base for V and 5 bases for J; bases not matched to a gene: 7. Germline CDR1 LNHNV, CDR2 YYDKDF (reference sequence). The CDR3 DNA reads as TGTGCCACCAGCAGAGTCGGGACAGGATTTCACGAGCAGTACTTC. Its protein product is CATSRVGTGFHEQYF.

This clonotype has more than one count but fewer than ten. V usage is TRBV9 and J usage is TRBJ2-6, with D possibly matching TRBD1 (5 bases). Trimming shortened V by 4 bases and J by 1 base, and 15 bases separated the two germline ends. This CDR3 spans 17 amino acids. Per the germline V gene, CDR1 is SGDLS and CDR2 is YYNGEE. CDR3 residues: CASSPGQGGSGANVLTF. CDR3 DNA sequence: TGTGCCAGCAGCCCCGGCCAGGGTGGATCTGGGGCCAACGTCCTGACTTTC. The full variable domain, completed using reference TRBV9 and TRBJ2-6, is DSGVTQTPKHLITATGQRVTLRCSPRSGDLSVYWYQQSLDQGLQFLIQYYNGEERAKGNILERFSAQQFPDLHSELNLSSLELGDSALYFCASSPGQGGSGANVLTFGAGSRLTVL.

This clonotype was counted between two and nine times. The gene calls are TRBV12-3 or TRBV12-4 and TRBJ2-3; 8 nucleotides match TRBD1. CDR3 length equals 16 residues. V gave up 5 bases and J gave up 3 bases; unmatched junction bases: 10. CDR3 residues: CASSGTGTGGTDTQYF. The DNA of the CDR3 is TGTGCCAGCAGTGGAACCGGGACAGGAGGAACAGATACGCAGTATTTT.